This T cell receptor beta chain was profiled in a study of T cells after yellow fever vaccination (dated by TCRdb to about 2019). As for the study more broadly: Libraries from fractions with low cell numbers were prepared with the SMART-Seq v4 Ultra Low Input RNA kit. To track T-cell clones before and after primary and booster YFV17D yellow fever vaccination, bulk TCR alpha and beta repertoires were sequenced longitudinally. Two healthy male donors made up the cohort, one aged 18 to 29 years and the other aged 30 to 40 years. Blood samples were taken at several timepoints before and after primary and secondary immunization, and bulk PBMC replicates and cell subsets were isolated.

Including cysteine and phenylalanine, the CDR3 has 15 amino acids. Only the CDR3 region is kept as DNA, spanning 45 bases read in frame from base 1. V is shortened by 6 bases, J by 2 bases, and the region joining them spans 17 bases. The CDR1 and CDR2 encoded by the germline V gene (reference sequence) are DFQATT and SNEGSKA. On this clonotype itself: No cognate antigen has been identified for it. The record has no base qualities; no much larger clone is one base away.

The label giving this sample's treatment or condition can be read as: live attenuated yellow fever vaccine strain. Two biological replicates of bulk PBMCs were collected at each blood-draw timepoint. A standard Ficoll-Paque protocol was used to isolate PBMCs from peripheral blood. RNA was extracted with TriZol from bulk PBMCs, CD4 and CD8 fractions, and dextramer-positive and dextramer-negative fractions. The research as a whole found: A small fraction of clonotypes showed up in both the CD4 and CD8 compartments, probably as a result of convergent recombination. After the booster, most clones that had expanded after primary vaccination were detected again (approximately 96% of CD4 and roughly nine tenths of CD8), suggesting broad maintenance of memory. Only a couple of donors were included in the study, so the extent to which the findings can be generalized is limited. Computational filtering was required because FACS-sorted repertoires could contain abundant contaminating clonotypes from the bulk population. Compared with the primary T-cell response, the secondary T-cell response was weaker but faster, peaking on day 5 rather than day 15.

Synthesis of TCR cDNA relied on 5'RACE template switching, a step that introduced a universal primer site along with unique molecular identifiers. Priming of cDNA synthesis was performed from both the TCR alpha and TCR beta constant segments. Two PCR steps were used to amplify libraries, with sample barcodes and sequencing adapters being added in the second step. Sequencing of libraries was done on Illumina HiSeq 2500 (2x100 bp) or NovaSeq (2x150 bp). Concerning the study's data processing: MIGEC handled demultiplexing of reads and collapsing into UMI consensus sequences, while MiXCR performed V(D)J alignment. Using edgeR on replicate PBMC samples, clonotypes were called vaccine-responding if FDR was below 0.01 and the log2 fold change was above 5 up to day 15. CD4 or CD8 identity was assigned to each bulk clonotype according to whether the clonotype was present at higher abundance in the sequenced CD4 repertoire or the sequenced CD8 repertoire. The raw public reads went through TCRdb reprocessing: fastp at Q25, MiXCR clone calling, in-frame beta chains kept. Entries that share a CDR3 protein sequence are merged under the most common genes and DNA. TCRdb, not the original authors, processed these V and J calls. This sample comprises around 600,000 distinct CDR3 sequences, over 9% of them detected only once. The top ten clonotypes cover about 15% of the sample.

The sequence is built from TRBV20-1 and TRBJ2-1; the D gene is not confidently resolved. This sequence was found in a man aged 25 to 40 who received the YFV17D yellow fever vaccine. The material was PBMCs, obtained on the day of the yellow fever booster vaccination. The nucleotide sequence reads as follows: TGCAGTGCCGAACGCGAGGACCAGCCCTACAATGAGCAGTTCTTC. Its coded protein is CSAEREDQPYNEQFF.